Shown below are 5 T cell receptor beta chains from a single sample sequenced in a study of shared clonotypes between healthy human individuals (dated by TCRdb to 2020 to 2022). The receptor library was made with the immunoSEQ multiplex PCR assay. TCRdb took over this immuneACCESS table, retaining in-frame rearrangements with V and J assigned. Such tables are incomplete; in checked studies, under half of the missing clones stem from an unresolved V gene, and the remainder is unexplained. The table for this sample lists more than 900,000 clones; roughly 74% of them were counted only once. Under 0.8% of the sample is in the top ten clones. Sample: memory CD4+ T cells from PBMCs. Interpreted using the paper, the cell subset or site label stands for: CD45RA-negative fraction. Receptor source: a man between 18 and 35 years old in good health. Some clones in this sample may be carry-over from other donors' samples.

The V and J genes are TRBV5-1 and TRBJ2-7, with D tentatively TRBD1 (7 bases). V lost 4 bases, J lost 3 bases, and 14 bases lay in between. Germline V gene lookup returns CDR1 SGHRS and CDR2 YFSETQ. The CDR3 is made up of 14 amino acids. CDR3 in amino acids: CASSPGAGGYEQYF. Written as DNA, the CDR3 is TGCGCCAGCAGCCCGGGGGCAGGGGGCTACGAGCAGTACTTC. The entire variable domain, with the rest obtained from reference TRBV5-1 and TRBJ2-7, is as follows: KAGVTQTPRYLIKTRGQQVTLSCSPISGHRSVSWYQQTPGQGLQFLFEYFSETQRNKGNFPGRFSGRQFSNSRSEMNVSTLELGDSALYLCASSPGAGGYEQYFGPGTRLTVT.

The chain recombines TRBV2 with TRBJ2-7; D may be TRBD2 (7 bases). V gave up 5 bases and J gave up 4 bases, with 15 bases separating them. The CDR3 runs 14 residues. In germline, CDR1 is SNHLY, CDR2 FYNNEI. Here the CDR3 reads CASSYRERGYEQYF. DNA of the CDR3: TGTGCCAGCAGTTACAGGGAGCGGGGTTACGAGCAGTACTTC.

This clone has a single count. The chain recombines TRBV5-1 with TRBJ2-7; 11 positions match TRBD2. There are 16 residues in the CDR3. The V gene's germline CDR1 is SGHRS and CDR2 YFSETQ. Trimming cost V 2 bases and J 3 bases; bases outside gene matches: 7. CDR3 DNA sequence: TGCGCCAGCAGCTTCCAGGGACTAGCGGATTACTACGAGCAGTACTTC. Protein sequence: CASSFQGLADYYEQYF.

The rearrangement links TRBV27 to TRBJ2-3; D gene uncertain. Germline-derived CDR1 and CDR2 are MNHEY and SMNVEV (reference sequence). There are 15 residues in the CDR3. Trimming took 4 bases from V and 0 from J, leaving 11 bases between them. The DNA of the CDR3 is TGTGCCAGCAGTTATTCGGCCACTAGCACAGATACGCAGTATTTT. This codes for CASSYSATSTDTQYF.

This chain uses TRBV15 with TRBJ1-1; D may be TRBD1 (5 bases). The CDR3 sequence is 13 residues long. Germline CDR1 reads LNHNV; CDR2 reads YYDKDF (reference sequence). V dropped 3 bases and J dropped 6 bases, with 11 bases sitting between them. CDR3 residues: CATSRDGHAEAFF. The CDR3 nucleotides read TGTGCCACCAGCAGGGACGGACATGCTGAAGCTTTCTTT.